This is a list of T cell receptor beta chains from one sample in a study of blood T cell repertoires in COVID-19. Only in-frame clones appear in the TCRdb table, and some are missing; sequencing was by immunoSEQ multiplex PCR. The sample carries about 210,000 clones, about 91% recorded once. Sequencing was performed on peripheral blood. The receptors shown here come from a man younger than 30 with active or convalescent COVID-19. CDR3s include the opening cysteine and the closing phenylalanine or tryptophan. A D gene is named only where the DNA matches it firmly. The size entry is marked missing in some rows and otherwise reads once, few, many or a size class.

v_call	j_call	cdr3_length	clone_size	d_call	cdr3_aa	cdr3_nt
TRBV11-1	TRBJ2-2	14	few	-	CASSLYGIPGELFF	TGTGCCAGCAGCTTGTACGGGATTCCCGGGGAGCTGTTTTTT
TRBV3-1/TRBV3-2	TRBJ2-1	12	-	-	CASSRLGGEQFF	TGTGCCAGCAGTCGACTGGGGGGTGAGCAGTTCTTC
TRBV7-2	TRBJ1-5	15	-	-	CASSWGGNSNQPQHF	TGTGCCAGCAGCTGGGGGGGGAATAGCAATCAGCCCCAGCATTTT
TRBV2	TRBJ2-1	19	-	TRBD2	CASSEGWGGGRGAYNEQFF	TGTGCCAGCAGTGAAGGATGGGGCGGCGGGAGAGGGGCGTACAATGAGCAGTTCTTC
TRBV5-1	TRBJ2-2	15	-	-	CASSLGGVNTGELFF	TGCGCCAGCAGCTTGGGCGGGGTGAACACCGGGGAGCTGTTTTTT
TRBV29-1	TRBJ1-1	13	-	-	CSAPGREGAEAFF	TGCAGCGCGCCGGGACGGGAGGGGGCTGAAGCTTTCTTT
TRBV10-3	TRBJ2-7	12	-	TRBD1	CAISDGTGEQYF	TGTGCCATCAGTGACGGGACAGGGGAGCAGTACTTC
TRBV27	TRBJ2-7	14	-	-	CASSLSAGGYEQYF	TGTGCCAGCAGTTTATCCGCAGGGGGGTACGAGCAGTACTTC
TRBV27	TRBJ1-2	14	-	TRBD1	CASSFQGGGYGYTF	TGTGCCAGCAGTTTTCAGGGGGGAGGCTATGGCTACACCTTC
TRBV11-2	TRBJ1-1	15	-	-	CASSLRGHPNTEAFF	TGTGCCAGCAGCTTAAGGGGACACCCGAACACTGAAGCTTTCTTT
TRBV3-1/TRBV3-2	TRBJ1-2	16	-	-	CASSQSLGGMSGRYTF	TGTGCCAGCAGCCAAAGTTTGGGAGGCATGTCAGGGCGCTACACCTTC
TRBV9	TRBJ2-7	15	-	-	CASSVGGLFGYEQYF	TGTGCCAGCAGCGTAGGGGGGCTCTTTGGATACGAGCAGTACTTC
TRBV2	TRBJ2-5	13	-	-	CASSDLYQETQYF	TGTGCCAGCAGTGATCTCTACCAAGAGACCCAGTACTTC
TRBV27	TRBJ2-2	15	-	-	CASSLFQRNTGELFF	TGTGCCAGCAGTTTATTCCAGCGGAACACCGGGGAGCTGTTTTTT
TRBV6-9	TRBJ1-1	11	-	-	CASSWRDEAFF	TGTGCCAGCAGTTGGCGGGATGAAGCTTTCTTT
TRBV7-9	TRBJ2-7	14	-	TRBD1	CASSFPDREDEQYF	TGTGCCAGCAGCTTCCCGGACAGGGAGGACGAGCAGTACTTC
TRBV9	TRBJ2-3	17	-	TRBD2	CASSVAASGRKSDTQYF	TGTGCCAGCAGCGTAGCTGCTAGCGGGAGAAAGTCAGATACGCAGTATTTT
TRBV19	TRBJ1-2	15	-	-	CASSKRQEKEGGYTF	TGTGCCAGTAGTAAACGACAGGAAAAAGAGGGTGGCTACACCTTC
TRBV6-5	TRBJ2-7	10	-	-	CAGGSGEQYF	TGTGCCGGAGGTAGCGGCGAGCAGTACTTC
TRBV28	TRBJ2-7	15	-	TRBD1	CASSFGTVASYEQYF	TGTGCCAGCAGCTTCGGGACAGTGGCCTCCTACGAGCAGTACTTC
TRBV6-6	TRBJ1-5	16	-	-	CASSYGPGGADQPQHF	TGTGCCAGCAGTTACGGTCCAGGTGGGGCGGATCAGCCCCAGCATTTT
TRBV6-1	TRBJ2-7	13	-	TRBD1	CASSERDRSEQYF	TGTGCCAGCAGTGAAAGGGACAGGTCCGAGCAGTACTTC
TRBV6-2/TRBV6-3	TRBJ2-7	14	-	-	CASSSRPGRTGGYF	TGTGCCAGCAGTTCTCGGCCAGGGAGGACTGGAGGTTACTTC
TRBV12-3/TRBV12-4	TRBJ1-1	12	-	-	CASSFGGTEAFF	TGTGCCAGCAGTTTTGGAGGGACTGAAGCTTTCTTT
TRBV5-1	TRBJ1-1	15	-	-	CASRNVGGVGTEAFF	TGCGCCAGCAGAAACGTGGGGGGAGTAGGCACTGAAGCTTTCTTT
TRBV1	TRBJ2-7	17	-	-	CTSSQASGSVVPYEQYF	TGCACCAGCAGCCAAGCTAGCGGGAGTGTGGTCCCCTACGAGCAGTACTTC
TRBV18	TRBJ2-5	11	-	-	CASSLEETQYF	TGTGCCAGCTCACTGGAGGAGACCCAGTACTTC
TRBV13	TRBJ1-5	14	-	-	CASSTRGSNQPQHF	TGTGCCAGCAGCACCAGGGGAAGCAATCAGCCCCAGCATTTT
TRBV30	TRBJ2-1	15	-	-	CAWMGGPVSYNEQFF	TGTGCCTGGATGGGCGGGCCTGTCTCCTACAATGAGCAGTTCTTC
TRBV5-1	TRBJ2-7	14	-	TRBD1	CASSEGQGAGEQYF	TGCGCCAGCAGCGAAGGACAGGGGGCAGGGGAGCAGTACTTC
TRBV11-2	TRBJ1-6	19	-	-	CASSLDLYSPGGYNSPLHF	TGTGCCAGCAGCTTAGATCTTTACTCCCCTGGAGGTTATAATTCACCCCTCCACTTT
TRBV11-2	TRBJ2-5	16	-	TRBD2	CASRLWTSGSGETQYF	TGTGCCAGCAGGCTCTGGACTAGCGGGAGCGGAGAGACCCAGTACTTC